This TCR beta chain was captured in a study of cytomegalovirus exposure and HLA in healthy donors. 13 Jbeta primers and 60 Vbeta primers were used for the PCR. Sequencing was performed with immunoSEQ multiplex PCR; in TCRdb, only in-frame clones are kept and a portion is missing. The table records 120,000 or so clones, roughly 80% of them present only once. After removal of 6 bases from V and 3 bases from J, the junction contained 15 bases not matched to a gene. Germline-derived CDR1 and CDR2 are MRHNA and SNTAGT. The CDR3 sequence is 19 residues long. The sequenced material came from PBMCs. The chain has TRBV6-4 and TRBJ2-2; TRBD2 agrees at 11 bases. The receptor's source is a man younger than 35 in good health and CMV-seropositive. DNA for the CDR3: TGTGCCAGCAGAAGAGAAAATCTAGCGGGAGGTTTTGACACCGGGGAGCTGTTTTTT. This codes for CASRRENLAGGFDTGELFF.